These T cell receptor beta chains were read from a single sample in a study of blood T cells in healthy people across ages. TCRdb independently ran MiXCR on the 5' RACE reads; one entry per CDR3 protein. Of hundreds of thousands of distinct CDR3 sequences detected, 40% to 50% appear once; the ten largest clones hold under 20%. The sample comprised blood. Every receptor here comes from a man between 60 and 75 years old in good health. CDR3s leave out the opening cysteine and the closing phenylalanine or tryptophan. Each record gives: V gene, J gene, CDR3 protein.

TRBV20-1	TRBJ2-7	SASPHRGSYEQY
TRBV3-1	TRBJ2-7	ASSTPGQGIYEQY
TRBV2	TRBJ2-5	ASSETAVIETQY
TRBV7-9	TRBJ1-6	ASSPWDSDNSPLH
TRBV4-3	TRBJ1-6	ASSQDLATSSPLH
TRBV6-2/TRBV6-3	TRBJ2-3	ASSATTTDTQY
TRBV4-3	TRBJ2-5	ASSQDWASRNEQY
TRBV6-1	TRBJ1-6	ASSVAGTNSPLH
TRBV20-1	TRBJ1-5	SARDRARQPQH
TRBV4-3	TRBJ1-4	ASSQAPGQGFEKLF
TRBV5-1	TRBJ2-5	ASSPGVEMETQY
TRBV11-1	TRBJ2-6	ASSLGQGARQILTGANALT
TRBV3-1	TRBJ2-1	ASSQEVIIASEQF
TRBV28	TRBJ2-5	ASSPGTPGRDQETQY
TRBV20-1	TRBJ1-1	SANSPDRVNTEAF
TRBV6-2/TRBV6-3	TRBJ1-6	ASSYHDRFANSPLH
TRBV2	TRBJ2-7	ASSAGSPGQGYEQY
TRBV6-5	TRBJ2-2	ASKSSGPITGELF
TRBV10-3	TRBJ1-2	AISDLGEVGGYT
TRBV13	TRBJ2-5	ASRRTGVRETQY
TRBV2	TRBJ2-5	ASSEIGQGKGTQY
TRBV7-2	TRBJ2-1	ASSLGWSSYNEQF
TRBV12-3/TRBV12-4	TRBJ2-3	ASRPDSSSTDTQY
TRBV29-1	TRBJ2-3	SVRAGLTDTQY
TRBV7-7	TRBJ2-7	ASSLGPRQGGYNEQY
TRBV3-1	TRBJ2-5	ASSQDLGGSGETQY
TRBV4-1	TRBJ1-4	ASSQSSAGNEKLF
TRBV2	TRBJ1-4	ASSATGVNEKLF
TRBV6-2/TRBV6-3	TRBJ2-6	ASRIHPWVERGSGANVLT
TRBV4-1	TRBJ2-1	ASSQDPTGREGYSPYNEQF
TRBV6-5	TRBJ2-3	ASSDPGGFRNTQY
TRBV6-5	TRBJ2-4	ASIPFGIAKNIQY
TRBV7-9	TRBJ1-4	ASSLASGSEKLF
TRBV7-9	TRBJ2-1	ASRLTLTGTGDNEQF
TRBV20-1	TRBJ2-3	SATPGGRRDTQY
TRBV4-3	TRBJ1-2	ASSKVEDRIFYGYT
TRBV7-9	TRBJ1-6	ASSSSDRAYSPLH
TRBV3-1	TRBJ1-6	ASSQGLSSPLH
TRBV7-2	-	ASSAGRASEQY